The text below deals with one T cell receptor beta chain. V gave up 2 bases and J gave up 4 bases; unmatched junction bases: 4. This CDR3 contains 16 residues. Germline V lookup: CDR1 SGHRS, CDR2 YFSETQ. These data come from a study of cytomegalovirus exposure and HLA in healthy donors. Vbeta (60) and Jbeta (13) primers were used in the PCR. Data came from immunoSEQ multiplex PCR; TCRdb stores just in-frame clones and leaves some out. The sample lists about 80,000 clones, 62% occurring once. The sample consisted of PBMCs. The V and J genes are TRBV5-1 and TRBJ2-3; TRBD2 agrees at 13 bases. The TCR originated in a male donor in good health and CMV-seropositive. CDR3 region: CASSLGTSGAPDTQYF. In nucleotides, the CDR3 is TGCGCCAGCAGCTTAGGGACTAGCGGGGCGCCAGATACGCAGTATTTT. Together with reference TRBV5-1 and TRBJ2-3, the CDR3 gives the full variable domain: KAGVTQTPRYLIKTRGQQVTLSCSPISGHRSVSWYQQTPGQGLQFLFEYFSETQRNKGNFPGRFSGRQFSNSRSEMNVSTLELGDSALYLCASSLGTSGAPDTQYFGPGTRLTVL.